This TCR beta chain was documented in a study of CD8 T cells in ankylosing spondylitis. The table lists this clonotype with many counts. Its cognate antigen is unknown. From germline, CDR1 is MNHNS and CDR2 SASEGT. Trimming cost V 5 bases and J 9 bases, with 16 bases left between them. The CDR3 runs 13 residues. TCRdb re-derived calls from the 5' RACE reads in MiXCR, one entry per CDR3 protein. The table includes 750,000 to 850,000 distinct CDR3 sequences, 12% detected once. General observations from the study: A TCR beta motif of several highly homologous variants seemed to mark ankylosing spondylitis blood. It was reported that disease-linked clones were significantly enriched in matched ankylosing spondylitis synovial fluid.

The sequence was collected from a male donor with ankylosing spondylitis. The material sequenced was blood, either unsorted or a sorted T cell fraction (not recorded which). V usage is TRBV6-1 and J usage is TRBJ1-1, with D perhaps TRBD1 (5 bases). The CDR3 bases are TGTGCCAGCAGTCCGGGGCCTAACAGACAAGCTTTCTTT. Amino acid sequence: CASSPGPNRQAFF.